The 28 T cell receptor beta chains in this list originate from one sample, sequenced in a study of identical twins. Using its own MiXCR run on the 5' RACE reads, TCRdb lists one record per CDR3 protein. The table has under 800,000 distinct CDR3 sequences, approximately 21% seen once. These data were likewise used in another study, on T cells expressing NK-cell markers.

Sequencing was carried out using PBMCs. The receptors here all came from a young woman in good health.

The chain uses TRBV9 and TRBJ2-3; TRBD1 might be the D (6 bases). CDR1 and CDR2 from the germline V gene are SGDLS and YYNGEE. The CDR3 covers 14 residues. V dropped 3 bases and J dropped 0 bases, with 8 bases sitting between them. The CDR3 DNA reads TGTGCCAGCAGCGAGGGGGACAGCACAGATACGCAGTATTTT. Translation gives CASSEGDSTDTQYF.

This clonotype was counted between two and nine times. This sequence joins TRBV9 and TRBJ1-2, with D perhaps matching TRBD1 (5 bases). CDR3 length: 15 residues. Germline V gives CDR1 SGDLS, CDR2 YYNGEE. Trimming took 0 bases from V and 3 from J, leaving 12 bases between them. The DNA for the CDR3 is TGTGCCAGCAGCGTAGAGTCCAGGGACCACTATGGCTACACCTTC. Translating gives CASSVESRDHYGYTF.

The chain links TRBV30 to TRBJ2-5; 9 bases align to TRBD1. Trimming took 4 bases from V and 4 from J; bases not matched to a gene: 1. Germline-derived CDR1 and CDR2 are GTSNPN and SVGIG (reference sequence). The CDR3 runs to 12 residues. As DNA, the CDR3 is TGTGCCTGGAAGACAGGGGGAGAGACCCAGTACTTC. Residues: CAWKTGGETQYF.

This clonotype was recorded at least ten times. The rearrangement links TRBV6-2 or TRBV6-3 to TRBJ2-2, with D possibly called TRBD1 or TRBD2 (5 bases each). The CDR3 consists of 17 residues. The germline V gene has CDR1 MNHEY and CDR2 SVGEGT. Deletions cut 4 bases from V and 5 bases from J, with 20 bases between. DNA for the CDR3: TGTGCCAGCAGTTTGATGGGGCTCGGCGGGTCAACCGGGGAGCTGTTTTTT. Translating gives CASSLMGLGGSTGELFF.

This clonotype was observed a handful of times. The chain carries TRBV12-3 or TRBV12-4 and TRBJ1-6; D possibly corresponds to TRBD1 (6 bases). This CDR3 is 12 amino acids long. Deletions cut 8 bases from V and 14 bases from J, with 16 bases between. The CDR3 sequence: CASRGRGTSLHF. CDR3 DNA: TGTGCCAGCCGGGGGCGGGGTACGTCCCTCCACTTT.

This clonotype occurred a few times. The chain is built from TRBV5-1 and TRBJ2-3; D is unresolved. CDR3 length: 16 residues. Trimming cost V 3 bases and J 0 bases, with 14 bases left between them. The germline V gene encodes CDR1 SGHRS and CDR2 YFSETQ. CDR3: CASSSDVGSSTDTQYF. DNA for the CDR3: TGCGCCAGCAGCTCGGACGTAGGATCTAGCACAGATACGCAGTATTTT. The variable domain in full, completed from reference TRBV5-1 and TRBJ2-3, reads KAGVTQTPRYLIKTRGQQVTLSCSPISGHRSVSWYQQTPGQGLQFLFEYFSETQRNKGNFPGRFSGRQFSNSRSEMNVSTLELGDSALYLCASSSDVGSSTDTQYFGPGTRLTVL.

This clonotype appeared a few times. This sequence joins TRBV7-2 and TRBJ2-3; 7 nucleotides match TRBD2. The germline V gene encodes CDR1 SGHTA and CDR2 FQGNSA. The CDR3 has 15 residues. The V gene end was trimmed by 4 bases and the J gene end by 5 bases; junction bases not matched to a gene: 9. This CDR3 is CASSYQRGGGDTQYF. In DNA, the CDR3 is TGTGCCAGCAGCTACCAGCGGGGCGGAGGAGATACGCAGTATTTT.

The table lists this clonotype with a few counts. J is TRBJ2-1 and V is TRBV27; 9 positions match TRBD1. J was trimmed by 5 bases and V by 4 bases; bases with no gene match: 6. The CDR3 extends over 15 amino acids. Germline CDR1 reads MNHEY; CDR2 reads SMNVEV (reference sequence). The CDR3 loop is CASSSRQGDNNEQFF. The CDR3 nucleotides read TGTGCCAGCAGTTCCCGACAGGGGGACAACAATGAGCAGTTCTTC.

The CDR3 DNA sequence: TGTGCCAGCAGTCCCCCGGTCGCAACTAATGAAAAACTGTTTTTT. This codes for CASSPPVATNEKLFF. The gene calls are TRBV28 and TRBJ1-4; unclear D gene. Germline assignment: CDR1 MDHEN and CDR2 SYDVKM. The CDR3 consists of 15 residues. V dropped 5 bases and J dropped 0 bases, with 10 bases sitting between them.

The V and J genes are TRBV6-1 and TRBJ2-3, with TRBD1 identical over 7 bases. Unmatched junction bases numbered 4, after V lost 1 base and J lost 15 bases. The CDR3 is 11 amino acids. Germline V gene sequence: CDR1 MNHNS, CDR2 SASEGT. The CDR3 here is CASSEVGQTYF. In DNA form, the CDR3 reads TGTGCCAGCAGTGAAGTGGGACAGACATATTTT.

This clonotype was detected a few times. The chain carries TRBV6-2 or TRBV6-3 and TRBJ2-1, with 10 bases identical to TRBD2. This CDR3 has 16 residues. Germline loops: CDR1 MNHEY, CDR2 SVGEGT. V gave up 2 bases and J gave up 4 bases; unmatched junction bases: 5. The CDR3 loop reads CASSYRGLAAYNEQFF. CDR3 nucleotide sequence: TGTGCCAGCAGTTACCGTGGACTAGCGGCTTACAATGAGCAGTTCTTC.

The rearrangement uses TRBV20-1 and TRBJ2-2; the match to TRBD2 covers 9 bases. The CDR3 runs 14 residues. The ends lost 5 bases at V and 5 bases at J; junction bases unmatched: 6. Germline lookup yields CDR1 DFQATT and CDR2 SNEGSKA (reference sequence). For the CDR3, the DNA is TGCAGTGCTCACGCGGGAGGGGAAACCGGGGAGCTGTTTTTT. This translates into CSAHAGGETGELFF.

This clonotype was counted many times. The V and J genes are TRBV20-1 and TRBJ2-1; 8 positions agree with TRBD2. V lost 2 bases, J lost 6 bases, and 6 bases stayed unmatched. Germline CDR1 reads DFQATT; CDR2 reads SNEGSKA (reference sequence). This CDR3 has 14 residues. CDR3 sequence: CSARWNSGGNEQFF. The CDR3 coding sequence is TGCAGTGCTAGATGGAACAGCGGGGGCAATGAGCAGTTCTTC.

The table lists this clonotype with many counts. The chain recombines TRBV24-1 with TRBJ2-1; D unclear. The ends were cut back, 3 bases at V and 9 bases at J, with 11 bases in the middle. The CDR3 is made up of 13 amino acids. Germline loops: CDR1 KGHDR, CDR2 SFDVKD. Here the CDR3 reads CATSDLALGEQFF. The CDR3 DNA is TGTGCCACCAGTGATCTCGCCCTCGGTGAGCAGTTCTTC.

In its sample, this clonotype was seen a few times. This chain connects TRBV20-1 to TRBJ2-3; no reliable D call. V lost 6 bases, J lost 6 bases, and 19 bases lay in between. CDR1 is DFQATT and CDR2 is SNEGSKA in the germline V gene (reference sequence). The CDR3 spans 14 residues. CDR3 sequence reads: CSALISSFSDTQYF. The CDR3 DNA reads TGCAGTGCCTTAATTTCTAGTTTTTCTGATACGCAGTATTTT.

This clonotype was counted at least ten times. The genes are TRBV14 and TRBJ2-7; 8 positions agree with TRBD2. Unmatched junction bases numbered 27, after V lost 0 bases and J lost 2 bases. CDR3 length equals 23 residues. The germline gives CDR1 SGHDN, CDR2 FVKESK. In DNA form, the CDR3 reads TGTGCCAGCAGCCAAGATTATCTACAGACCAATCATGGTGGTAGCGGGGTAACCTACGAGCAGTACTTC. Translating it yields CASSQDYLQTNHGGSGVTYEQYF.

V usage is TRBV30 and J usage is TRBJ1-2; D not resolved. Trimming took off 0 bases at V and 4 bases at J, with 9 bases between the two ends. Germline V gene data show CDR1 as GTSNPN and CDR2 as SVGIG (reference sequence). This CDR3 is 13 amino acids long. CDR3 amino acids: CAWSVRGGYGYTF. For the CDR3, the DNA is TGTGCCTGGAGTGTACGCGGAGGCTATGGCTACACCTTC.

This clonotype was observed a handful of times. The CDR3: CATSPGGMNTEAFF. DNA for the CDR3: TGTGCCACCAGCCCAGGGGGGATGAACACTGAAGCTTTCTTT. This chain uses TRBV15 with TRBJ1-1, with 7 bases aligning to TRBD1. Trimming took 5 bases from V and 0 from J; bases not matched to a gene: 3. The V gene's germline CDR1 is LNHNV and CDR2 YYDKDF (reference sequence). This CDR3 comprises 14 residues.

The genes are TRBV20-1 and TRBJ2-7, with 8 bases matching TRBD2. The V and J ends lost 5 bases and 1 base, in that order; junction bases with no gene match: 7. Germline lookup yields CDR1 DFQATT and CDR2 SNEGSKA (reference sequence). The CDR3 has 14 residues. CDR3 in amino acids: CSALRGGVSYEQYF. In DNA form, the CDR3 reads TGCAGTGCTCTCCGGGGGGGAGTGTCCTACGAGCAGTACTTC.

This rearrangement joins TRBV6-5 to TRBJ2-1; 16 bases fit TRBD2. The V gene's germline CDR1 is MNHEY and CDR2 SVGAGI. The CDR3 is 19 amino acids. V gave up 0 bases and J gave up 8 bases; unmatched junction bases: 10. In DNA form, the CDR3 reads TGTGCCAGCAGTTACTCGATACCGGGACTAGCGGGGGGGCGGGATGAGCAGTTCTTC. This codes for CASSYSIPGLAGGRDEQFF.

This clonotype was found a few times. The chain couples TRBV27 to TRBJ2-1; 10 bases fit TRBD2. Germline CDR1 and CDR2: MNHEY and SMNVEV (reference sequence). Losses at the gene ends were 6 bases for V and 5 bases for J; bases not matched to a gene: 7. The CDR3 has 15 residues. Here the CDR3 DNA reads TGTGCCAGCAGCCTCCCTAGCGGGAGTAACAATGAGCAGTTCTTC. Translating it yields CASSLPSGSNNEQFF.

This clonotype occurred a few times. J is TRBJ1-2 and V is TRBV12-3 or TRBV12-4; a possible D gene is TRBD1 (5 bases). V lost 5 bases and J lost 6, with 13 bases in between. CDR3 length equals 13 residues. CDR3 sequence reads: CASSHGGGNGYTF. CDR3 bases: TGTGCCAGCAGTCACGGGGGAGGTAATGGCTACACCTTC.

The table lists this clonotype with many counts. The chain has TRBV12-3 or TRBV12-4 and TRBJ2-2; D tentatively reads TRBD1 or TRBD2 (5 bases each). There are 14 residues in the CDR3. Between the trimmed V and J ends, which lost 5 bases and 8 bases, there was a span of 15 bases. CDR3 loop: CASSGADGGGELFF. CDR3 DNA sequence: TGTGCCAGCAGTGGGGCGGATGGGGGAGGGGAGCTGTTTTTT.

The chain uses TRBV9 and TRBJ2-7; 8 positions agree with TRBD2. The CDR3 totals 16 residues. The junction had 5 bases not matched to a gene; V was cut back by 0 bases and J by 0 bases. Germline V gene lookup returns CDR1 SGDLS and CDR2 YYNGEE. This chain's CDR3 is CASSVGTAGGSYEQYF. The CDR3 DNA reads TGTGCCAGCAGCGTAGGTACTGCGGGGGGCTCCTACGAGCAGTACTTC. The complete variable domain, with remaining parts taken from reference TRBV9 and TRBJ2-7, reads DSGVTQTPKHLITATGQRVTLRCSPRSGDLSVYWYQQSLDQGLQFLIQYYNGEERAKGNILERFSAQQFPDLHSELNLSSLELGDSALYFCASSVGTAGGSYEQYFGPGTRLTVT.

This clonotype has a count of ten or more. The chain joins TRBV20-1 to TRBJ1-5, with 7 bases that match TRBD1. In germline, CDR1 is DFQATT, CDR2 SNEGSKA (reference sequence). The CDR3 extends over 14 amino acids. V trimming: 7 bases; J trimming: 2 bases; junction bases outside the gene matches: 8. CDR3 region: CSVSHRGRNQPQHF. The DNA of the CDR3 is TGCAGTGTTTCTCACAGGGGTCGCAATCAGCCCCAGCATTTT.

In this sample, this clonotype turned up many times. The chain has TRBV7-2 and TRBJ1-1; 7 positions match TRBD1. With 5 bases clipped from V and 1 base from J, the junction kept 4 bases outside the gene matches. CDR3 size: 14 residues. Germline CDR1 and CDR2: SGHTA and FQGNSA. CDR3 sequence: CASSHGTANTEAFF. The CDR3, as DNA: TGTGCCAGCAGCCACGGGACAGCGAACACTGAAGCTTTCTTT.

The rearrangement uses TRBV7-9 and TRBJ2-7, with D possibly matching TRBD2 (6 bases). V was cut by 0 bases and J by 1 base, with 13 bases left in between. Germline CDR1 and CDR2: SEHNR and FQNEAQ (reference sequence). The CDR3 consists of 16 residues. The CDR3 spells CASSLAGSGRSYEQYF. In DNA form, the CDR3 reads TGTGCCAGCAGCTTAGCGGGGTCAGGGAGGTCCTACGAGCAGTACTTC.

In this sample, this clonotype turned up many times. The chain links TRBV20-1 to TRBJ1-6; possible D gene TRBD1, 5 bases. The V end lost 2 bases, the J end lost 0 bases, and 11 bases lay between the germline ends. The CDR3 consists of 16 residues. Germline assignment: CDR1 DFQATT and CDR2 SNEGSKA (reference sequence). CDR3 bases: TGCAGTGCTAGACAGGGCCCTAGCTCCTATAATTCACCCCTCCACTTT. Translating gives CSARQGPSSYNSPLHF.